The 25 T cell receptor beta chains listed next were all sequenced from one sample in a study of OX40 agonist ivuxolimab in advanced cancers. Only in-frame clones appear in the TCRdb table, and some are missing; sequencing was by immunoSEQ multiplex PCR. The sample has 33,000 or so clones, 78% seen once. The sample in question was CD4+ or CD8+ T cells sorted from blood, obtained in a trial of the OX40 agonist ivuxolimab. The receptors were gathered from an adult with an advanced solid tumor such as melanoma, head and neck, liver or kidney cancer.

The J gene is TRBJ2-2, the V gene TRBV11-2, with D unclear. Germline V gives CDR1 SGHAT, CDR2 FQNNGV. The CDR3 sequence is 13 residues long. V lost 3 bases and J lost 2, with 4 bases in between. This CDR3 reads CASSLTNTGELFF. DNA of the CDR3: TGTGCCAGCAGCTTGACTAACACCGGGGAGCTGTTTTTT.

To note about this clone: A junction end diverges from the germline sequence, so it may reflect a read error. This sequence joins TRBV5-6 and TRBJ2-5, with a weak D call TRBD1 (5 bases). This CDR3 is 12 amino acids long. Germline-derived CDR1 and CDR2 are SGHDT and YYEEEE. CDR3 protein: CASSAEGAGKDF. The CDR3 DNA sequence: TGTGCCAGCAGCGCGGAAGGGGCAGGGAAAGACTTC. Looking up the rest from reference TRBV5-6 and TRBJ2-5 gives the full variable domain: DAGVTQSPTHLIKTRGQQVTLRCSPKSGHDTVSWYQQALGQGPQFIFQYYEEEERQRGNFPDRFSGHQFPNYSSELNVNALLLGDSALYLCASSAEGAGKDFGPGTRLLVL.

The V and J genes are TRBV2 and TRBJ1-2; 10 nucleotides agree with TRBD1. V shed 6 bases, J shed 1 base, and the junction held 5 bases outside the gene matches. The CDR3 consists of 15 residues. CDR1 and CDR2 from the germline V gene are SNHLY and FYNNEI. The CDR3 reads CASRPGTGVNYGYTF. In DNA, the CDR3 is TGTGCCAGCAGGCCCGGGACAGGGGTTAACTATGGCTACACCTTC.

The CDR3 loop reads CASHVGRDEGRNTEAFF. CDR3 bases: TGTGCCAGCCACGTAGGCAGGGACGAGGGGAGGAACACTGAAGCTTTCTTT. This chain uses TRBV19 with TRBJ1-1; weak D call: TRBD1 (5 bases). The germline gives CDR1 LNHDA, CDR2 SQIVND (reference sequence). The length of the CDR3 is 17 residues. V lost 9 bases to trimming and J lost 1 base, with 24 bases between them.

This sequence joins TRBV7-2 and TRBJ2-5, with D perhaps TRBD2 (6 bases). Germline lookup yields CDR1 SGHTA and CDR2 FQGNSA. The CDR3 consists of 16 residues. V dropped 3 bases and J dropped 5 bases, with 19 bases sitting between them. CDR3 bases: TGTGCCAGCAGCTTGCGGGGAGGACCGCGAGGGGAGACCCAGTACTTC. Encoded protein: CASSLRGGPRGETQYF.

This sequence joins TRBV4-1 and TRBJ2-1, with D perhaps matching TRBD2 (5 bases). With 5 bases removed from V and 8 bases from J, the gap between germline ends came to 7 bases. CDR1 and CDR2 from the germline V gene are MGHRA and YSYEKL. CDR3 length equals 11 residues. The CDR3 sequence: CASSRTDEQFF. The CDR3 region has the DNA TGCGCCAGCAGCAGGACTGATGAGCAGTTCTTC.

The chain links TRBV10-3 to TRBJ2-2; D remains unclear. In germline, CDR1 is ENHRY, CDR2 SYGVKD. The CDR3 runs to 14 residues. V shed 8 bases and J shed 6 bases, with 16 bases lying between them. CDR3 bases: TGTGCCATCGCGCAGCAGGCGCCGGCCGGGGAGCTGTTTTTT. Translated, it gives CAIAQQAPAGELFF.

CDR3 in amino acids: CASKGGNEQFF. For the CDR3, the DNA is TGCGCCAGCAAGGGGGGGAATGAGCAGTTCTTC. This sequence joins TRBV5-1 and TRBJ2-1; D might be TRBD2 (7 bases). The germline CDR1 and CDR2 sequences are SGHRS and YFSETQ. Trimming stripped 6 bases from V and 7 bases from J, with 8 bases between. CDR3 length: 11 residues. Full variable domain (remainder filled in from reference TRBV5-1 and TRBJ2-1): KAGVTQTPRYLIKTRGQQVTLSCSPISGHRSVSWYQQTPGQGLQFLFEYFSETQRNKGNFPGRFSGRQFSNSRSEMNVSTLELGDSALYLCASKGGNEQFFGPGTRLTVL.

The rearrangement uses TRBV14 and TRBJ2-2; 13 bases agree with TRBD2. The CDR3 covers 19 residues. The J segment lost 3 bases and the V segment lost 2 bases, leaving 9 bases of the junction unmatched. CDR1 and CDR2 from the germline V gene are SGHDN and FVKESK. This CDR3 reads CASSQSGLAGEKDTGELFF. The CDR3 DNA reads as TGTGCCAGCAGCCAAAGCGGACTAGCGGGAGAAAAGGACACCGGGGAGCTGTTTTTT. Supplemented by reference TRBV14 and TRBJ2-2, the full variable domain reads EAGVTQFPSHSVIEKGQTVTLRCDPISGHDNLYWYRRVMGKEIKFLLHFVKESKQDESGMPNNRFLAERTGGTYSTLKVQPAELEDSGVYFCASSQSGLAGEKDTGELFFGEGSRLTVL.

The chain is built from TRBV5-4 and TRBJ2-5; no clear D gene. The assigned J gene may be wrong: the sequence end matches TRBJ2-7 better. The CDR3 has 15 amino acids. The germline gives CDR1 SGHNT, CDR2 YYREEE (reference sequence). The CDR3 nucleotides are TGTGCCAGCAGCTTGGACCGGGCAGGATACTACGAGCAGTACTTC. It specifies CASSLDRAGYYEQYF.

The chain links TRBV9 to TRBJ2-5; no clear D gene. In germline, CDR1 is SGDLS, CDR2 YYNGEE. V was shortened by 2 bases and J by 4 bases, with 15 bases between the two germline ends. The CDR3 length is 15 residues. The CDR3 DNA reads as TGTGCCAGCAGCGTCAGGATCGGGTCAGCAGAGACCCAGTACTTC. This codes for CASSVRIGSAETQYF.

The chain is built from TRBV11-2 and TRBJ1-2; possibly TRBD1 for D (5 bases). V was shortened by 5 bases and J by 8 bases, with 18 bases between the two germline ends. The germline V gene encodes CDR1 SGHAT and CDR2 FQNNGV. This CDR3 contains 14 residues. The CDR3 is CASSPWGEVNGYTF. CDR3 in DNA: TGTGCCAGCAGCCCTTGGGGGGAGGTCAACGGCTACACCTTC.

The chain has TRBV28 and TRBJ1-4; TRBD1 agrees at 7 bases. The CDR3 covers 16 residues. Germline loops: CDR1 MDHEN, CDR2 SYDVKM. After removal of 5 bases from V and 8 bases from J, the junction contained 14 bases not matched to a gene. The CDR3 loop is CASSPLQGGYDEKLFF. In DNA, the CDR3 is TGTGCCAGCAGTCCGCTCCAGGGGGGCTACGACGAAAAACTGTTTTTT.

The chain links TRBV5-1 to TRBJ2-7; 10 nucleotides line up with TRBD2. V lost 4 bases to trimming and J lost 3 bases; unmatched junction nucleotides: 13. CDR1 is SGHRS, CDR2 YFSETQ, per germline. The CDR3 consists of 17 residues. The CDR3 region is CASSPGDSGRPLYEQYF. CDR3 coding DNA: TGCGCCAGCAGCCCGGGAGATAGCGGGAGGCCCCTCTACGAGCAGTACTTC.

V gene TRBV28 combines with J gene TRBJ1-2; D uncertain. The germline V and J ends were trimmed by 4 bases and 4 bases, with 10 bases remaining between them. The CDR3 is 13 residues long. Looked up from germline, CDR1 is MDHEN and CDR2 is SYDVKM. CDR3 loop: CASSSGILYGYTF. CDR3 nucleotides: TGTGCCAGCAGTTCCGGGATCCTCTATGGCTACACCTTC.

Details on this clone: The same CDR3 also results from other DNA sequences found in this sample. J is TRBJ1-2 and V is TRBV6-5; 10 positions match TRBD1. V lost 2 bases and J lost 2; bases outside the gene matches: 5. CDR1 and CDR2 from the germline V gene are MNHEY and SVGAGI. There are 16 residues in the CDR3. Here the CDR3 reads CASSYIRTGGNYGYTF. CDR3 DNA sequence: TGTGCCAGCAGTTACATCAGGACAGGGGGGAACTATGGCTACACCTTC.

This clone was picked up one time. This sequence joins TRBV27 and TRBJ1-5; no clear D. Germline V lookup: CDR1 MNHEY, CDR2 SMNVEV (reference sequence). The V end was cut by 0 bases, the J end by 6 bases, with 6 bases between. This CDR3 contains 13 residues. The CDR3 sequence: CASSLSPSQPQHF. The CDR3 bases are TGTGCCAGCAGTTTATCCCCTAGTCAGCCCCAGCATTTT.

V and J are TRBV9 and TRBJ2-3, with TRBD2 matching over 11 bases. V shed 4 bases, J shed 8 bases, and the junction held 12 bases outside the gene matches. The V gene's germline CDR1 is SGDLS and CDR2 YYNGEE. The CDR3 spans 16 residues. The CDR3 bases are TGTGCCAGCAGCATAACTAGCGGGAGTGAAACGGGTACGCAGTATTTT. It encodes CASSITSGSETGTQYF.

The chain couples TRBV4-2 to TRBJ2-3, with a possible D match to TRBD2 (5 bases). Germline CDR1 and CDR2: LGHNA and YNFKEQ. The V and J ends lost 0 bases and 5 bases respectively, with 21 bases between them. The CDR3 sequence is 18 residues long. CDR3: CASSQDEAGQTPLDTQYF. CDR3 DNA: TGTGCCAGCAGCCAAGATGAGGCGGGCCAGACCCCCCTAGATACGCAGTATTTT.

This chain links TRBV18 with TRBJ2-3; no firm D call. The V gene's germline CDR1 is KGHSH and CDR2 LQKENI. The CDR3 sequence is 10 residues long. The V gene lost 5 bases and the J gene lost 4 bases, with 1 base spanning the gap. The CDR3 loop reads CASSADTQYF. CDR3 nucleotides: TGTGCCAGCTCAGCAGATACGCAGTATTTT.

The chain carries TRBV4-2 and TRBJ2-7; D uncertain. Trimming took 4 bases from V and 0 from J, leaving 7 bases between them. Germline V gene data show CDR1 as LGHNA and CDR2 as YNFKEQ. The CDR3 consists of 13 residues. DNA of the CDR3: TGTGCCAGCAGCCCGTTGGACTCCTACGAGCAGTACTTC. Encoded protein: CASSPLDSYEQYF.

The chain joins TRBV2 to TRBJ1-4, with 7 bases identical to TRBD1. CDR1 is SNHLY, CDR2 FYNNEI, per germline. Trimming at V came to 2 bases and at J to 6 bases, leaving 3 bases not matched to a gene. CDR3 size: 14 residues. The CDR3 DNA reads as TGTGCCAGCAGTGAAAACAGGGGAGATGAAAAACTGTTTTTT. Protein sequence: CASSENRGDEKLFF.

The chain combines TRBV18 with TRBJ1-1; 11 bases are a match to TRBD1. The CDR3 has 15 residues. Germline trimming cut 8 bases from V and 4 bases from J; bases unmatched to any gene: 9. CDR1 KGHSH and CDR2 LQKENI come from the germline V gene. The CDR3 spells CASTRTGGFGTEAFF. The CDR3 nucleotides read TGTGCCAGCACCAGGACAGGGGGCTTTGGCACTGAAGCTTTCTTT.

This clone was seen a handful of times. This chain links TRBV6-4 with TRBJ2-5; D is undetermined. Germline V CDR1 and CDR2: MRHNA, SNTAGT. The V end lost 6 bases, the J end lost 1 base, and 9 bases lay between the germline ends. CDR3 length equals 13 residues. The CDR3 DNA sequence: TGTGCCAGCAGCCGGACGCCCCAAGAGACCCAGTACTTC. It specifies CASSRTPQETQYF.

This clone was observed a handful of times. V and J are TRBV30 and TRBJ1-1; D call uncertain. The CDR3 extends over 13 amino acids. The germline gives CDR1 GTSNPN, CDR2 SVGIG (reference sequence). Trimming shortened V by 1 base and J by 3 bases, and 9 bases separated the two germline ends. In nucleotides, the CDR3 is TGTGCCTGGAGTGAGGGTTCGCACACTGAAGCTTTCTTT. Translation gives CAWSEGSHTEAFF.